The 5 T cell receptor beta chains below all came from one sample that was sequenced in a study of shared T cell receptors in the human thymus. The assay was immunoSEQ multiplex PCR, and TCRdb's table has in-frame clones only and misses some. The table includes 500,000 to 850,000 clones, about 89% detected once. These data were also reused for a study on human thymus T cells.

The source material was thymocytes. Receptors originate from a boy younger than two with a congenital heart defect.

This rearrangement joins TRBV7-2 to TRBJ1-2; 7 nucleotides agree with TRBD1. CDR3 length equals 13 residues. The germline V gene encodes CDR1 SGHTA and CDR2 FQGNSA. V trimming: 7 bases; J trimming: 7 bases; junction bases outside the gene matches: 9. The CDR3 is CASTLRGRGGYTF. CDR3 coding DNA: TGTGCCAGCACCTTGAGGGGGCGCGGTGGCTACACCTTC.

The J gene is TRBJ2-3, the V gene TRBV27, with 12 bases aligning to TRBD2. Per the germline V gene, CDR1 is MNHEY and CDR2 is SMNVEV (reference sequence). The CDR3 consists of 16 residues. The J segment lost 4 bases and the V segment lost 4 bases, leaving 6 bases of the junction unmatched. The CDR3 DNA reads as TGTGCCAGCAGTTCCCTAGCGGGAGGGCCAGCAGATACGCAGTATTTT. Encoded protein: CASSSLAGGPADTQYF.

The gene calls are TRBV16 and TRBJ1-6; TRBD1 matches 7 bases. CDR1 is KGHSY, CDR2 FQNENV, per germline. The CDR3 contains 19 residues. With 4 bases clipped from V and 6 bases from J, the junction kept 18 bases outside the gene matches. In nucleotides, the CDR3 is TGTGCCAGCAGCCCCCACGCCACCGCGACACAGGGGATTAATTCACCCCTCCACTTT. It specifies CASSPHATATQGINSPLHF.

Here the CDR3 DNA reads TGTGCCAGCACGGAAGAGACCCAGTACTTC. Amino acid sequence: CASTEETQYF. This chain connects TRBV28 to TRBJ2-5; no definite D call. CDR3 size: 10 residues. CDR1 and CDR2 from the germline V gene are MDHEN and SYDVKM. V lost 7 bases to trimming and J lost 3 bases, with 3 bases between them.

V and J are TRBV5-1 and TRBJ2-1; D is unclear. The CDR3 runs 12 residues. Germline V gene lookup returns CDR1 SGHRS and CDR2 YFSETQ. Trimming shortened V by 3 bases and J by 10 bases, and 11 bases separated the two germline ends. In nucleotides, the CDR3 is TGCGCCAGCAGCTCCTTAGACTGGGAGCAGTTCTTC. Amino acids: CASSSLDWEQFF.